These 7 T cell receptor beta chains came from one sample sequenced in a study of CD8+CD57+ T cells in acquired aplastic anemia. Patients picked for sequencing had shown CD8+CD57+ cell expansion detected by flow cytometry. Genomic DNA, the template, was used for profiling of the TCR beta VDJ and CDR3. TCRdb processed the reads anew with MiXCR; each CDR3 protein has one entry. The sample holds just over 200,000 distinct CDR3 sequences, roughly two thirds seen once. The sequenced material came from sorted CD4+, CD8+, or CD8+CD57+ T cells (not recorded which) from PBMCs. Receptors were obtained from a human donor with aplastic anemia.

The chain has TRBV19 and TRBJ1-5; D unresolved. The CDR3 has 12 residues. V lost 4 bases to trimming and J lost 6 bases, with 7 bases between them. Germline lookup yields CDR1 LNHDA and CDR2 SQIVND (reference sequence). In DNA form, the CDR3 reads TGTGCCAGTAGTAACCAAGTTCAGCCCCAGCATTTT. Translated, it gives CASSNQVQPQHF.

CDR3 residues: CASRKVTAGNTIYF. In DNA form, the CDR3 reads TGTGCCAGCAGGAAGGTGACAGCTGGAAACACCATATATTTT. V usage is TRBV7-2 and J usage is TRBJ1-3, with D possibly being TRBD1 (5 bases). The germline CDR1 and CDR2 sequences are SGHTA and FQGNSA. With 6 bases removed from V and 2 bases from J, the gap between germline ends came to 11 bases. This CDR3 region has 14 residues.

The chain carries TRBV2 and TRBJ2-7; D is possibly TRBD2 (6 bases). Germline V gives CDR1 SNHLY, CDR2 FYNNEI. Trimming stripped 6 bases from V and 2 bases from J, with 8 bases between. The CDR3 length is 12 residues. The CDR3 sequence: CASRASAYEQYF. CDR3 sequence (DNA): TGTGCCAGCAGGGCTAGCGCCTACGAGCAGTACTTC.

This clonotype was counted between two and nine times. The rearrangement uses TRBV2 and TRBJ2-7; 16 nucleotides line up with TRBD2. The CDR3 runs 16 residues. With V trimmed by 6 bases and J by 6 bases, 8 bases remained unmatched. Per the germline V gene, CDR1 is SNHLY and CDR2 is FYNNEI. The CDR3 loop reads CASRSGTSGRGGEQYF. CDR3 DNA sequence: TGTGCCAGCAGATCCGGGACTAGCGGGAGGGGGGGCGAGCAGTACTTC.

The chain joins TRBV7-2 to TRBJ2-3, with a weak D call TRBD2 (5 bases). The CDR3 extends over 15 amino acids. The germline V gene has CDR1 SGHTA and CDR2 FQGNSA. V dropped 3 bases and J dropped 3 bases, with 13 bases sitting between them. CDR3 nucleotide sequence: TGTGCCAGCAGCTTTCAGAGCGGTAGTACAGATACGCAGTATTTT. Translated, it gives CASSFQSGSTDTQYF.

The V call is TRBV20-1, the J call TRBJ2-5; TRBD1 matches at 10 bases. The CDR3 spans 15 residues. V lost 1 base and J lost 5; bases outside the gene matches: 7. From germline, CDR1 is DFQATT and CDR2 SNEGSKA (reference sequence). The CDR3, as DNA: TGCAGTGCTAGAGCGACAGGGGGCTTTGTGGAGACCCAGTACTTC. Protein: CSARATGGFVETQYF.

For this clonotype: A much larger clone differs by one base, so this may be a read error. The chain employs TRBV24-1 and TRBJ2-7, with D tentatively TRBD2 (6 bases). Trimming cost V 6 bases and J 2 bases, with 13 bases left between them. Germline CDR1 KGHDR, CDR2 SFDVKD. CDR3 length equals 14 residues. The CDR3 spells CATSFAGPTYEQYF. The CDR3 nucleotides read TGTGCCACCAGTTTTGCGGGGCCCACCTACGAGCAGTACTTC.